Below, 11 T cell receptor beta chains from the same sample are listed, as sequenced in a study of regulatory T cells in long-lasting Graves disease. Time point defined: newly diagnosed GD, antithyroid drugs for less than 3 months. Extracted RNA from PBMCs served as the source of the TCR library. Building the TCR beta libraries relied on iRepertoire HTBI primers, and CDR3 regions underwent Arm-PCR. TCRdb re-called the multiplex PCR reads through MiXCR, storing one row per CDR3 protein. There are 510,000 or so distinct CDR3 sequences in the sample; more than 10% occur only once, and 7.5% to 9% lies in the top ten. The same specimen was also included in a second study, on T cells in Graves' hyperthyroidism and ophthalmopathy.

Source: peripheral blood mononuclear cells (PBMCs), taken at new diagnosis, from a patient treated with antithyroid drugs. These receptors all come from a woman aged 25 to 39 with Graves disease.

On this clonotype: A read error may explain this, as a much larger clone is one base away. The CDR3 DNA reads as TGCAGCGTTGAAGGCGCGGGAGGTGGCTACAATGAGCAGTCCTTC. Protein product: CSVEGAGGGYNEQSF. V gene TRBV29-1 combines with J gene TRBJ2-1; TRBD2 agrees at 8 bases. Germline values: CDR1 SQVTM, CDR2 ANQGSEA. This CDR3 region has 15 residues.

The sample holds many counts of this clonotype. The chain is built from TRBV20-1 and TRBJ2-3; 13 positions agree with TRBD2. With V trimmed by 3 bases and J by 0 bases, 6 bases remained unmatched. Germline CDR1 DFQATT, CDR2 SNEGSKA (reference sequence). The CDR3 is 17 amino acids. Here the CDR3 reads CSASPGLAGSSTDTQYF. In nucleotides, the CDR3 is TGCAGTGCTAGTCCGGGACTAGCGGGAAGTAGCACAGATACGCAGTATTTT.

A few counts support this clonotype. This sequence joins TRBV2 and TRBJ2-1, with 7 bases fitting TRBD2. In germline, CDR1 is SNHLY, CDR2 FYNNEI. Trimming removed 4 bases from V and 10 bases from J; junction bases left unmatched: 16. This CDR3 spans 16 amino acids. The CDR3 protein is CASSVTGTTQPQEQFF. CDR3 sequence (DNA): TGTGCCAGCAGTGTGACCGGGACTACCCAGCCCCAGGAGCAGTTCTTC.

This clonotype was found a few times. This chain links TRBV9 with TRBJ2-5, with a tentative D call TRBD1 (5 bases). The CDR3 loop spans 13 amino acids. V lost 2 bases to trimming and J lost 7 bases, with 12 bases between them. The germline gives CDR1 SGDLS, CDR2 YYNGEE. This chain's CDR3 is CASSVGRFGTQYF. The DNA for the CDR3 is TGTGCCAGCAGCGTGGGGCGCTTCGGGACCCAGTACTTC.

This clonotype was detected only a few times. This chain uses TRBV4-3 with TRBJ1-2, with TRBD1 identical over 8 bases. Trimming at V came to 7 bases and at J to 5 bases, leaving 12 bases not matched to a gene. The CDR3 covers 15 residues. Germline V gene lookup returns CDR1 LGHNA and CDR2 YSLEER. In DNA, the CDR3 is TGCGCCAGCACATTTCAGAGGACAGGGTTATATGGCTACACCTTC. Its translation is CASTFQRTGLYGYTF.

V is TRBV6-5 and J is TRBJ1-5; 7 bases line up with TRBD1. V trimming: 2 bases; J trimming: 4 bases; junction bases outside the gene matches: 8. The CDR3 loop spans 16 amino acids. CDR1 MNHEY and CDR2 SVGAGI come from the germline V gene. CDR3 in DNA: TGTGCCAGCAGTTACACAGGGACAGTTAGAAATCAGCCCCAGCATTTT. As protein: CASSYTGTVRNQPQHF.

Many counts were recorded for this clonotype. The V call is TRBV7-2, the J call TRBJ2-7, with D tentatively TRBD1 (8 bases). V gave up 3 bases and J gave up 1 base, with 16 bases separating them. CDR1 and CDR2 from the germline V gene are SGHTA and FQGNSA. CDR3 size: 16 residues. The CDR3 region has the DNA TGTGCCAGCAGCTTTGGGACAGGCGGGAGTTCCTACGAGCAGTACTTC. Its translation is CASSFGTGGSSYEQYF.

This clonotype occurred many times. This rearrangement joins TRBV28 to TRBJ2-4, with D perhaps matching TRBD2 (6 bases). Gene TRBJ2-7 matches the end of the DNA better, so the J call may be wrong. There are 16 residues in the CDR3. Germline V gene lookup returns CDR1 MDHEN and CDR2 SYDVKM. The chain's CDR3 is CASSGGDGLPANEQYF. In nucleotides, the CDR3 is TGTGCCAGCAGTGGAGGGGACGGACTACCAGCCAACGAGCAGTACTTC.

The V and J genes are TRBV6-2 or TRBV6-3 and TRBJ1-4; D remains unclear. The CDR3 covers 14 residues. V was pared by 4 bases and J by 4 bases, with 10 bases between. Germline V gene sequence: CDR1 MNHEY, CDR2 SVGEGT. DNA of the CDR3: TGTGCCAGCAGTTCCGACGACGTTAATGAAAAACTGTTTTTT. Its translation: CASSSDDVNEKLFF.

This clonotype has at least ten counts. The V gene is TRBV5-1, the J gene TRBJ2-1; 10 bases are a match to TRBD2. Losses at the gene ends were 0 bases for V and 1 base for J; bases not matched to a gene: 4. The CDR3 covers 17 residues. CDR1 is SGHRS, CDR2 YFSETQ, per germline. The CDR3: CASSLGSGRVSYNEQFF. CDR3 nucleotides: TGCGCCAGCAGCTTGGGGAGCGGGAGGGTATCCTACAATGAGCAGTTCTTC.

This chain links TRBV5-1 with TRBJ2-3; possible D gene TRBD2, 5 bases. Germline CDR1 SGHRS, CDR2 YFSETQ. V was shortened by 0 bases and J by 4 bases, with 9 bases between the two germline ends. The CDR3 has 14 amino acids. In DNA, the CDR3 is TGCGCCAGCAGCTTGGCGGGAACGCCAGATACGCAGTATTTT. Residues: CASSLAGTPDTQYF.